The 23 T cell receptor beta chains below all came from one sample that was sequenced in a study of T cells in women clearing cervical HPV infection. Clones were sequenced by immunoSEQ multiplex PCR, and TCRdb holds only the in-frame ones, with some missing. Its listing shows 22,000 or so clones. Material: blood buffy coat. The receptors originated from a woman aged 18-70 years with a cervical HPV16 infection that either progressed to CIN3+ or cleared (not recorded which).

This clone is medium-sized by frequency. Sequencing ends 3 residues short of the CDR3 end; the germline J gene provides the rest. V is TRBV2 and J is TRBJ2-3; 7 bases line up with TRBD1. J lost 3 bases, V lost 5 bases, and 5 bases had no gene match. The CDR3 extends over 14 amino acids. The germline V gene has CDR1 SNHLY and CDR2 FYNNEI. Partial CDR3 DNA: TGTGCCAGCAGTAACAACAGGGGTACAGATACG. This translates into CASSNNRGTDT. The entire CDR3 protein is CASSNNRGTDTQYF.

Remarks on this clone: Read coverage stops 3 residues before the CDR3 terminus; the germline J gene supplies the remainder. The gene calls are TRBV5-1 and TRBJ1-4, with 8 bases fitting TRBD1. Trimming removed 0 bases from V and 5 bases from J; junction bases left unmatched: 6. This CDR3 has 16 residues. CDR1 is SGHRS and CDR2 is YFSETQ in the germline V gene. Incomplete CDR3 DNA: TGCGCCAGCAGCTTGGGGCAGGGGGCAGGAAATGAAAAA. It yields the protein CASSLGQGAGNEK. The entire CDR3 sequence reads CASSLGQGAGNEKLFF.

On this clone: The DNA ends 3 residues before the CDR3 does, and the rest of the CDR3 is filled in from the germline J gene. The rearrangement joins TRBV5-1 to TRBJ2-2, with D unresolved. Deletions cut 2 bases from V and 2 bases from J, with 10 bases between. Germline V CDR1 and CDR2: SGHRS, YFSETQ. The CDR3 consists of 15 residues. CDR3 residues: CASSLDTYNTGELFF. The sequenced part of the CDR3 DNA is TGCGCCAGCAGCTTAGACACTTATAACACCGGGGAG.

Details on this clone: The missing CDR3 end, 3 residues past where the read stops, is filled in from the germline J gene. This rearrangement joins TRBV28 to TRBJ1-6; D may be TRBD1 (5 bases). V was pared by 5 bases and J by 10 bases, with 18 bases between. The germline V gene has CDR1 MDHEN and CDR2 SYDVKM. The CDR3 spans 15 residues. CDR3 loop: CASSPHGGADSPLHF. The part of the CDR3 DNA that was read is TGTGCCAGCAGTCCCCACGGGGGTGCGGACTCACCC. The whole variable domain, filled in from reference TRBV28 and TRBJ1-6, reads DVKVTQSSRYLVKRTGEKVFLECVQDMDHENMFWYRQDPGLGLRLIYFSYDVKMKEKGDIPEGYSVSREKKERFSLILESASTNQTSMYLCASSPHGGADSPLHFGNGTRLTVT.

Note on this clone: The sequence runs out 3 residues before the end of the CDR3; the remainder is reconstructed from the germline J gene. The chain links TRBV18 to TRBJ2-2; 8 bases fit TRBD2. The germline V gene has CDR1 KGHSH and CDR2 LQKENI. With V trimmed by 3 bases and J by 0 bases, 3 bases remained unmatched. The length of the CDR3 is 16 residues. The part of the CDR3 DNA that was read is TGTGCCAGCTCACCCGGCGGGGGGTCGAACACCGGGGAG. Encoded protein: CASSPGGGSNTGE. The whole CDR3 reads CASSPGGGSNTGELFF.

Concerning this clone: The read falls 3 residues short of the CDR3 end, and the missing part is taken from the germline J gene. J is TRBJ2-5 and V is TRBV20-1; 13 bases agree with TRBD2. The junction had 11 bases not matched to a gene; V was cut back by 6 bases and J by 7 bases. The CDR3 runs to 15 residues. CDR1 is DFQATT and CDR2 is SNEGSKA in the germline V gene (reference sequence). The CDR3 protein is CSARGLAGDLGTQYF. Incomplete CDR3 DNA: TGCAGTGCCCGAGGACTAGCGGGAGACCTAGGGACC.

Worth noting for this clone: The read is 3 residues too short to cover the CDR3 end, so that end is filled in from the germline J gene. This chain uses TRBV7-3 with TRBJ2-2; a possible D gene is TRBD2 (6 bases). Between the trimmed V and J ends, which lost 7 bases and 4 bases, there was a span of 10 bases. Looked up from germline, CDR1 is SGHTA and CDR2 is FQGTGA. This CDR3 spans 13 amino acids. The CDR3 here is CASTLSGTGELFF. Partial CDR3 DNA: TGTGCCAGCACCCTTAGCGGCACCGGGGAG.

For this clone: The CDR3 goes on 3 residues after the read ends, and that part is filled in from the germline J gene. The V gene is TRBV20-1, the J gene TRBJ2-5, with 7 bases that match TRBD1. The CDR3 contains 14 residues. Germline CDR1 reads DFQATT; CDR2 reads SNEGSKA (reference sequence). The trim removed 4 bases at V and 2 bases at J, leaving 7 bases unmatched. The CDR3 reads CSATLTGLQETQYF. Incomplete CDR3 DNA: TGCAGTGCTACTTTGACAGGGCTTCAAGAGACC.

A word on this clone: The read is 3 residues too short to cover the CDR3 end, so that end is filled in from the germline J gene. The rearrangement links TRBV20-1 to TRBJ2-3; 16 nucleotides match TRBD2. The V segment lost 4 bases and the J segment 2 bases; nucleotides outside the gene matches: 3. This CDR3 is built from 16 residues. Germline CDR1 is DFQATT and CDR2 is SNEGSKA (reference sequence). CDR3 loop: CSATGLAGGDTDTQYF. The covered CDR3 bases are TGCAGTGCTACGGGACTAGCGGGAGGGGACACAGATACG.

Notes on this clone: The sequence runs out 3 residues before the end of the CDR3; the remainder is reconstructed from the germline J gene. This rearrangement joins TRBV27 to TRBJ1-2; 7 bases are a match to TRBD1. With V trimmed by 6 bases and J by 5 bases, 12 bases remained unmatched. The CDR3 is made up of 15 amino acids. Per germline, CDR1 MNHEY and CDR2 SMNVEV (reference sequence). Partial CDR3 DNA: TGTGCCAGCAGCTCCGCGGTTAAGGGGGCATATGGC. This gives the protein CASSSAVKGAYG. The full CDR3 sequence reads CASSSAVKGAYGYTF.

Comments on this clone: The read terminates 3 residues before the CDR3 end, so the remaining end is supplied by the germline J gene. The chain joins TRBV30 to TRBJ1-6; possibly TRBD1 for D (6 bases). This CDR3 has 14 residues. Trimming cost V 1 base and J 10 bases, with 14 bases left between them. Germline assignment: CDR1 GTSNPN and CDR2 SVGIG (reference sequence). CDR3 DNA, as far as it was read: TGTGCCTGGAGTGGACAGGTGGGAAGATCACCC. Translating it yields CAWSGQVGRSP. The CDR3 in its entirety is CAWSGQVGRSPLHF.

Concerning this clone: The read is 3 residues too short to cover the CDR3 end, so that end is filled in from the germline J gene. The V and J genes are TRBV20-1 and TRBJ2-5; 9 nucleotides line up with TRBD2. The J segment lost 2 bases and the V segment lost 1 base, leaving 8 bases of the junction unmatched. There are 16 residues in the CDR3. From germline, CDR1 is DFQATT and CDR2 SNEGSKA (reference sequence). Here the CDR3 reads CSARAQLAGLQETQYF. The part of the CDR3 DNA that was read is TGCAGTGCTAGAGCTCAACTAGCGGGTTTACAAGAGACC.

On this clone itself: Sequencing ends 3 residues short of the CDR3 end; the germline J gene provides the rest. V is TRBV7-8 and J is TRBJ2-7; D possibly corresponds to TRBD1 (5 bases). The V gene's germline CDR1 is SGHVS and CDR2 FQNEAQ. The CDR3 length is 15 residues. The V gene lost 2 bases and the J gene lost 2 bases, with 13 bases spanning the gap. The CDR3 loop reads CASSLPRQSPYEQYF. Incomplete CDR3 DNA: TGTGCCAGCAGCTTACCCCGACAGTCACCCTACGAG.

To note about this clone: The CDR3 is cut off 3 residues early in the read; its end comes from the germline J gene. The J gene is TRBJ1-4, the V gene TRBV28, with unresolved D. Trimming cost V 5 bases and J 1 base, with 11 bases left between them. Germline V lookup: CDR1 MDHEN, CDR2 SYDVKM. The CDR3 extends over 15 amino acids. The CDR3: CASSPPTGTNEKLFF. The CDR3 bases that were read are TGTGCCAGCAGTCCCCCCACGGGAACTAATGAAAAA.

In the case of this clone: Sequencing ends 3 residues short of the CDR3 end; the germline J gene provides the rest. This rearrangement joins TRBV19 to TRBJ2-2, with 10 bases identical to TRBD1. V lost 4 bases, J lost 3 bases, and 5 bases stayed unmatched. CDR1 is LNHDA and CDR2 is SQIVND in the germline V gene (reference sequence). This CDR3 spans 16 amino acids. CDR3 residues: CASSTWTGGYTGELFF. The DNA read from the CDR3 is TGTGCCAGTAGTACTTGGACAGGGGGTTACACCGGGGAG.

Note on this clone: With the read ending 3 residues before the CDR3 end, the germline J gene is used to fill in that end. The gene calls are TRBV19 and TRBJ2-1, with D maybe TRBD1 (6 bases). CDR1 LNHDA and CDR2 SQIVND come from the germline V gene (reference sequence). Trimming stripped 7 bases from V and 0 bases from J, with 13 bases between. The CDR3 is 15 residues long. Here the CDR3 reads CASTKGDFSYNEQFF. CDR3 DNA, as far as it was read: TGTGCCAGTACCAAGGGGGATTTCTCCTACAATGAG.

This clone is deemed medium-sized by its frequency. Sequencing ends 3 residues short of the CDR3 end; the germline J gene provides the rest. This chain uses TRBV19 with TRBJ2-5, with TRBD1 as a possible D gene (6 bases). From germline, CDR1 is LNHDA and CDR2 SQIVND (reference sequence). The CDR3 has 16 amino acids. The V gene lost 4 bases and the J gene lost 3 bases, with 18 bases spanning the gap. The CDR3 here is CASSRSTFGGEETQYF. The sequenced part of the CDR3 DNA is TGTGCCAGTAGTAGATCCACGTTTGGGGGCGAAGAGACC.

Turning to this clone: Read coverage stops 3 residues before the CDR3 terminus; the germline J gene supplies the remainder. The chain has TRBV6-1 and TRBJ1-6, with a weak D call TRBD1 (5 bases). V was clipped by 2 bases and J by 7 bases, with 12 bases between them. CDR1 MNHNS and CDR2 SASEGT come from the germline V gene. This CDR3 comprises 15 residues. The CDR3 DNA, read in part, is TGTGCCAGCAGTGAATTGTGGGGCATAAATTCACCC. Translated, it gives CASSELWGINSP. The entire CDR3 reads CASSELWGINSPLHF.

About this clone: Read coverage stops 3 residues before the CDR3 terminus; the germline J gene supplies the remainder. The rearrangement uses TRBV20-1 and TRBJ2-1; 14 positions agree with TRBD2. The CDR3 runs to 20 residues. The germline V gene has CDR1 DFQATT and CDR2 SNEGSKA (reference sequence). V gave up 1 base and J gave up 0 bases; unmatched junction bases: 11. CDR3 DNA (partial): TGCAGTGCTAGAGCCCCCGTCGGGACTAGCGGGGGCAGCTCCTACAATGAG. It is translated as CSARAPVGTSGGSSYNE. The entire CDR3 is CSARAPVGTSGGSSYNEQFF.

Details on this clone: The read ends 3 residues shy of where the CDR3 ends; the end is completed using the germline J gene. The chain has TRBV5-6 and TRBJ2-7; 8 nucleotides match TRBD2. Germline CDR1 reads SGHDT; CDR2 reads YYEEEE. The V gene end was trimmed by 4 bases and the J gene end by 2 bases; junction bases not matched to a gene: 5. The CDR3 sequence is 14 residues long. CDR3 loop: CASSHGLAPYEQYF. The sequenced part of the CDR3 DNA is TGTGCCAGCAGCCATGGACTAGCACCCTACGAG. The variable domain in full, with the rest retrieved from reference TRBV5-6 and TRBJ2-7, is DAGVTQSPTHLIKTRGQQVTLRCSPKSGHDTVSWYQQALGQGPQFIFQYYEEEERQRGNFPDRFSGHQFPNYSSELNVNALLLGDSALYLCASSHGLAPYEQYFGPGTRLTVT.

A remark on this clone: The read terminates 3 residues ahead of where the CDR3 ends, so the germline J gene completes it. This chain links TRBV19 with TRBJ1-5, with 7 bases that match TRBD1. V was pared by 7 bases and J by 4 bases, with 7 bases of the junction left unmatched. From germline, CDR1 is LNHDA and CDR2 SQIVND (reference sequence). The CDR3 consists of 14 residues. The part of the CDR3 DNA that was read is TGTGCCAGTACCATCGGGACAGAAAATCAGCCC. It specifies CASTIGTENQP. The whole CDR3 is CASTIGTENQPQHF.

On this clone: The read finishes 3 residues shy of the CDR3 end, and the germline J gene is used to complete it. The chain joins TRBV2 to TRBJ2-1, with unresolved D. The CDR3 has 13 residues. V was clipped by 6 bases and J by 1 base, with 7 bases between them. Germline V CDR1 and CDR2: SNHLY, FYNNEI. This chain's CDR3 is CASRTNSYNEQFF. CDR3 DNA (partial): TGTGCCAGCAGGACAAATTCCTACAATGAG.

A remark on this clone: Coverage ceases 3 residues before the CDR3 finishes, and the germline J gene fills in the end. This chain links TRBV7-2 with TRBJ2-7; possibly TRBD1 or TRBD2 for D (6 bases each). CDR3 length: 15 amino acids. Trimming cost V 5 bases and J 0 bases, with 14 bases left between them. The V gene's germline CDR1 is SGHTA and CDR2 FQGNSA. The CDR3 DNA, read in part, is TGTGCCAGCAGCGGGGCGGGACACCTCTCCTACGAG. Its protein is CASSGAGHLSYE. The full CDR3 protein is CASSGAGHLSYEQYF.